This T cell receptor (beta chain) is drawn from a study of blood T cell repertoires in COVID-19 (dated by TCRdb to between 2020 and 2021). Notes on the research overall: Samples covering the acute and convalescent phases of COVID-19 were provided by collaborators in the United States, Italy and Spain. The material from the prospective study consisted of cDNA or gDNA derived from T cells, B-cell-depleted T cells, or PBMCs. Nearly every sample came with metadata listing a de-identified subject ID, COVID-19 status, age in years and sex. A freely available public database, intended as a resource for researchers studying the immune response to SARS-CoV-2, is where the repertoires were released. Where available, HLA class I and class II types were taken from metadata supplied by the sample provider and were not determined by assay-based typing. The dataset comprised deeply sampled blood TCRbeta repertoires from subjects exposed to, actively infected with, or recovered from COVID-19. Samples were obtained from the ongoing ImmuneRACE study (first 160 participants) and from some 1,300 subjects provided by 6 global collaborators.

The immunoSEQ Assay, a bias-controlled multiplex PCR, was used to amplify TCRbeta CDR3 regions from genomic DNA. The original pipeline was this. Within the assay, amplification of reference gene primers was used to estimate how many nucleated cells each sample contained. Sequence reads were collapsed and filtered to measure the absolute abundance of every unique TCRbeta CDR3 rearrangement. For each sample, productive Simpson clonality was calculated by taking the square root of Simpson's diversity index across productive rearrangements. This immuneACCESS table, as held by TCRdb, lists in-frame sequences with V and J called but not all clones. Of the missing ones, under half trace to an unresolved V gene in checked studies; the others have no known cause. D and trimming were read from the DNA, whereas the V and J calls and clone size are those reported in that table. Across this sample there are about 140,000 clones, with 88% seen only once. The top ten hold 2.5% to 3% of the sample.

From cysteine to phenylalanine, the CDR3 is 13 amino acids long. CDR3 DNA only is kept here, 39 bases in frame from base 1. Trimming costs V 5 bases and J 3 bases, and their ends lie 10 bases apart. The CDR1 and CDR2 encoded by the germline V gene (reference sequence) are SGHAT and FQDESV. In Seattle, one collaborating source enrolled patients while the infection was active and tracked those patients longitudinally over the course of disease. Whole blood was collected in K2EDTA tubes by collaborating institutions according to the institutions' own protocols. For TCRbeta analysis, collaborator samples were shipped as frozen whole blood, as isolated PBMCs, or as DNA extracted from either sample type. Turning to this clone: What antigen it recognizes has not been identified. The sample holds no much larger clone one base away, and base qualities are not on file.

Broader findings and caveats from the paper: Clinical and demographic metadata were provided uncurated, with the amount varying by source and participant.

The receptor chain draws on TRBV11-1 and TRBJ1-1, with a weak D call of TRBD1 (5 bases match). This receptor was identified in a human donor with COVID-19, enrolled during active disease. The donor label of this sample is uncertain. The specimen was peripheral blood. The nucleotides read TGTGCCAGCAGCCCCGGGGGATACACTGAAGCTTTCTTT. This yields the protein CASSPGGYTEAFF.